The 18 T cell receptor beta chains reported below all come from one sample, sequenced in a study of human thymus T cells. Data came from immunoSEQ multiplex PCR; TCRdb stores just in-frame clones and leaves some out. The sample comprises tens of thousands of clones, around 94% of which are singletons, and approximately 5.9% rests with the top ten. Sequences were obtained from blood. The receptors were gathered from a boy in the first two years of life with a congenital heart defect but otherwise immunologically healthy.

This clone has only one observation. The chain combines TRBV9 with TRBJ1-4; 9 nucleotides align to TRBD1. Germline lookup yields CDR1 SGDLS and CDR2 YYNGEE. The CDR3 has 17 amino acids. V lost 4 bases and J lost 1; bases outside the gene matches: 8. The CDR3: CASSPTGGGLTNEKLFF. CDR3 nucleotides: TGTGCCAGCAGCCCGACAGGGGGTGGCTTAACTAATGAAAAACTGTTTTTT.

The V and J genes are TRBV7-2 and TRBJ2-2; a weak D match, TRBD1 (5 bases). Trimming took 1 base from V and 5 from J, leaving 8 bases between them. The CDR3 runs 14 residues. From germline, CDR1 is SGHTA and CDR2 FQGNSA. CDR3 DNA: TGTGCCAGCAGCTTAGGGGGCTATACCGGGGAGCTGTTTTTT. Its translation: CASSLGGYTGELFF.

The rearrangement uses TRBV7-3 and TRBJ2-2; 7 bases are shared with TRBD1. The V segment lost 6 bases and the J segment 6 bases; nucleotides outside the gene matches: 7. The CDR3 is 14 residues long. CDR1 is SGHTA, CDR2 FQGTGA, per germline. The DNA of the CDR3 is TGTGCCAGCAGACTTACAGGGGTGGCCGGGGAGCTGTTTTTT. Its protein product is CASRLTGVAGELFF.

This CDR3 reads CASSEDVIYTPRRTDTQYF. CDR3 DNA sequence: TGCGCCAGCAGTGAGGACGTTATATATACACCTCGCCGCACAGATACGCAGTATTTT. The chain is built from TRBV10-2 and TRBJ2-3; the D is unclear. V lost 2 bases and J lost 1, with 22 bases in between. The length of the CDR3 is 19 residues. Germline V CDR1 and CDR2: WSHSY, SAAADI.

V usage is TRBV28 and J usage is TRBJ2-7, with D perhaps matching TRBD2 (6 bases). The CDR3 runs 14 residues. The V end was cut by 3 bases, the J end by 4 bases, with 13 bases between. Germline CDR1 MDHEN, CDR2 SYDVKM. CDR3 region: CASSFGGSDYEQYF. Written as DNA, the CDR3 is TGTGCCAGCAGTTTCGGGGGTTCAGATTACGAGCAGTACTTC.

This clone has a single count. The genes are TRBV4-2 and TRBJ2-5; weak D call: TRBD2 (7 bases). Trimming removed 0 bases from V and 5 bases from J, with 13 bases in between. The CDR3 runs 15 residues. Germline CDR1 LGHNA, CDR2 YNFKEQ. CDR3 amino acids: CASSQDWGGGETQYF. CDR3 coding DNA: TGTGCCAGCAGCCAAGATTGGGGGGGCGGGGAGACCCAGTACTTC.

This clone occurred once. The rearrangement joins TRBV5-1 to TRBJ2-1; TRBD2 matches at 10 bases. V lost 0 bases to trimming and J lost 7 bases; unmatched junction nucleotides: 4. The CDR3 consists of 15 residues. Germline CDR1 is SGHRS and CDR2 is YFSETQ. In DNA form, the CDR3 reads TGCGCCAGCAGCTTGGCTAGCGGGAGTAAGAATGAGCAGTTCTTC. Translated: CASSLASGSKNEQFF.

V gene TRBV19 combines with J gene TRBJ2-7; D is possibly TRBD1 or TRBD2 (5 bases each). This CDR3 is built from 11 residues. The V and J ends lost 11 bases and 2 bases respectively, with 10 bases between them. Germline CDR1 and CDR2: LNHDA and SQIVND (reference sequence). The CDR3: CAVGPTYEQYF. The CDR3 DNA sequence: TGTGCCGTGGGACCAACCTACGAGCAGTACTTC.

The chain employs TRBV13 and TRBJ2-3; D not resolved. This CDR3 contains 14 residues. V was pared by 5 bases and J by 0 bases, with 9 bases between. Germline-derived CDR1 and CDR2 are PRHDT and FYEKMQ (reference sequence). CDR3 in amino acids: CASSPPVSTDTQYF. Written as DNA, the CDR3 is TGTGCCAGCAGCCCCCCCGTCAGCACAGATACGCAGTATTTT. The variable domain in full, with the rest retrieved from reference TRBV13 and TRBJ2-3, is AAGVIQSPRHLIKEKRETATLKCYPIPRHDTVYWYQQGPGQDPQFLISFYEKMQSDKGSIPDRFSAQQFSDYHSELNMSSLELGDSALYFCASSPPVSTDTQYFGPGTRLTVL.

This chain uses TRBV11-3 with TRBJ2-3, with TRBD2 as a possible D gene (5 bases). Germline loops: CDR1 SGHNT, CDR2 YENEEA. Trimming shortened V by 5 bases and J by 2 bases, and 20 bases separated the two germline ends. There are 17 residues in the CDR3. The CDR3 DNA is TGTGCCAGCAGCCTCGGCCTAGGACTGGGATTCACAGATACGCAGTATTTT. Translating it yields CASSLGLGLGFTDTQYF.

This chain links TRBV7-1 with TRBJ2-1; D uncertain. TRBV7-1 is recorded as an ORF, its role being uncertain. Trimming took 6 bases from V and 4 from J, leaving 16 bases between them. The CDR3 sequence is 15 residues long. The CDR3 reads CASRGPRHQYNEQFF. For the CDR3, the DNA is TGTGCCAGCAGGGGTCCCCGACACCAGTACAATGAGCAGTTCTTC.

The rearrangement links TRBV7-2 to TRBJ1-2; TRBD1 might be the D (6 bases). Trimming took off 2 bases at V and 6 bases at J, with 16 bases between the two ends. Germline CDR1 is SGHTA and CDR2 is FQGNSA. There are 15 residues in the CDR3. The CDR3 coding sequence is TGTGCCAGCAGCTTATACGGGGGCGGGGTGGATGGCTACACCTTC. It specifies CASSLYGGGVDGYTF.

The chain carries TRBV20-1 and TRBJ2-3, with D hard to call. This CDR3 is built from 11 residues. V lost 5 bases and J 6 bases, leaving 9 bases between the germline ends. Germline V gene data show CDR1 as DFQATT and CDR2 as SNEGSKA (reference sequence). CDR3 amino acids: CSAELRDTQYF. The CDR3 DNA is TGCAGTGCTGAGTTGAGGGATACGCAGTATTTT.

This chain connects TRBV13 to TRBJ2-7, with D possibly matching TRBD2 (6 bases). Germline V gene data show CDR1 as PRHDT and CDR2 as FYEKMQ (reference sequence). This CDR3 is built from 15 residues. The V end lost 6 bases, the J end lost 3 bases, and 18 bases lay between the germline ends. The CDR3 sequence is CASRAGPSLDYEQYF. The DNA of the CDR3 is TGTGCCAGCAGGGCGGGACCCTCACTGGACTACGAGCAGTACTTC.

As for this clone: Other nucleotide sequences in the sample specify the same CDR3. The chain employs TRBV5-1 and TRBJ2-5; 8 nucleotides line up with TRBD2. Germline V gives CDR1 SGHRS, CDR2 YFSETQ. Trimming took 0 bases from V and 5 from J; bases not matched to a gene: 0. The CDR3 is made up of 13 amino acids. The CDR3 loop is CASSLGLAETQYF. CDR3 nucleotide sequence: TGCGCCAGCAGCTTGGGACTAGCGGAGACCCAGTACTTC.

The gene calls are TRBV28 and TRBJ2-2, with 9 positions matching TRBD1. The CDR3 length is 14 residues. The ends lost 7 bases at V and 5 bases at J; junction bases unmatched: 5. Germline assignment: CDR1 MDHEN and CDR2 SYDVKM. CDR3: CASINRGRTGELFF. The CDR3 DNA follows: TGTGCCAGCATAAACAGGGGGCGAACCGGGGAGCTGTTTTTT.

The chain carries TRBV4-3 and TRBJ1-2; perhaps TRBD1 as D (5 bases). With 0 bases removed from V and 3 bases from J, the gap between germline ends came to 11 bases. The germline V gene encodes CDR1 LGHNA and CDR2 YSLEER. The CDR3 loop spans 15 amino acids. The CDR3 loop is CASSQDESGYYGYTF. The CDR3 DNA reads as TGCGCCAGCAGCCAAGATGAATCAGGGTACTATGGCTACACCTTC.

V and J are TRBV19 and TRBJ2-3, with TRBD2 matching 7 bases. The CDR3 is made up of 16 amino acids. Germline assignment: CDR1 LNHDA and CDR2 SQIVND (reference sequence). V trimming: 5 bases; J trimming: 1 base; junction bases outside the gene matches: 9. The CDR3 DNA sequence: TGTGCCAGTAGTTCAACCGCGGGAGTACGCACAGATACGCAGTATTTT. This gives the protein CASSSTAGVRTDTQYF.